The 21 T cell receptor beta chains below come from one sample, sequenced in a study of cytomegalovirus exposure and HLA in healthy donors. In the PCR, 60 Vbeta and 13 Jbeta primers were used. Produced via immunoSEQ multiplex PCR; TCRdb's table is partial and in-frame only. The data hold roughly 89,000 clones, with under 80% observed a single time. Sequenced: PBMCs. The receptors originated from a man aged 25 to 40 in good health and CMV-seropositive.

The CDR3 here is CATLPTGAGGTQYF. The CDR3 DNA sequence: TGTGCCACCCTCCCCACAGGAGCCGGTGGGACCCAGTACTTC. This sequence joins TRBV7-7 and TRBJ2-5; maybe TRBD1 (5 bases). Germline V gene data show CDR1 as SSHAT and CDR2 as FNYEAQ (reference sequence). Trimming removed 10 bases from V and 7 bases from J, with 22 bases in between. CDR3 length: 14 residues.

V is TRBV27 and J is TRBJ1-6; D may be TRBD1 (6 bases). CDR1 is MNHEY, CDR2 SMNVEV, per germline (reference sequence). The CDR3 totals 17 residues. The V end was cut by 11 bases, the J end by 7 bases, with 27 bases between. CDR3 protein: CAVSPGDPGIYNSPLHF. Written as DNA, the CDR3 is TGTGCCGTATCCCCAGGGGACCCGGGGATATACAATTCACCCCTCCACTTT.

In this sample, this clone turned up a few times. CDR3 region: CASSLSPLAGELFF. CDR3 coding DNA: TGCGCCAGCAGCTTGTCCCCACTCGCCGGGGAGCTGTTTTTT. J is TRBJ2-2 and V is TRBV5-1; D uncertain. V was clipped by 1 base and J by 6 bases, with 10 bases between them. Germline CDR1 and CDR2: SGHRS and YFSETQ. This CDR3 contains 14 residues.

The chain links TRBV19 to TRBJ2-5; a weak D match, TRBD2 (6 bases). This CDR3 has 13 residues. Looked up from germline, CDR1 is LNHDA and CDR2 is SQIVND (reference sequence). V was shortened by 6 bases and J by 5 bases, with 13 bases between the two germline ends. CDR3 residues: CASREGSGETQYF. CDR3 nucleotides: TGTGCCAGTAGGGAGGGTTCGGGGGAGACCCAGTACTTC.

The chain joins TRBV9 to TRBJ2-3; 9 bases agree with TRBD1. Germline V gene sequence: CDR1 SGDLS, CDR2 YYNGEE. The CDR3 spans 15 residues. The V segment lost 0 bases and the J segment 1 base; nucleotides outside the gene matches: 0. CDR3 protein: CASSVGDRGTDTQYF. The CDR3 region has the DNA TGTGCCAGCAGCGTAGGGGACAGGGGCACAGATACGCAGTATTTT.

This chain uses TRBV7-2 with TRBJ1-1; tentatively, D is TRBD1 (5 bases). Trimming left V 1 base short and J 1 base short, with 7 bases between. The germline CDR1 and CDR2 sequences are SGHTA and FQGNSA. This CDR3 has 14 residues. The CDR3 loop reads CASSLGQGNTEAFF. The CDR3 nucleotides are TGTGCCAGCAGCTTAGGGCAGGGGAACACTGAAGCTTTCTTT.

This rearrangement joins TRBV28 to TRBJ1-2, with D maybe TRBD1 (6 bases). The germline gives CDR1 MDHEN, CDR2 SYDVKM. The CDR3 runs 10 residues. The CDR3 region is CAAGQSGYTF. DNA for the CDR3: TGTGCAGCTGGACAGAGCGGCTACACCTTC.

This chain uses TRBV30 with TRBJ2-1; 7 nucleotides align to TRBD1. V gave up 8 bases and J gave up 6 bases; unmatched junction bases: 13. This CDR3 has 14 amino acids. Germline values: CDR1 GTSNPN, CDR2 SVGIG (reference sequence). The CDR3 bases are TGTGCCCACGCAACCGGGACAGAAGGCAATGAGCAGTTCTTC. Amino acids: CAHATGTEGNEQFF.

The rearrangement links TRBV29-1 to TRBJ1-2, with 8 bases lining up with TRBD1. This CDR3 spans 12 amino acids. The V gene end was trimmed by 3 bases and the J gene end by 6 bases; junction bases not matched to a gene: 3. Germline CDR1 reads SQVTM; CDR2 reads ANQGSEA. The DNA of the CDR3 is TGCAGCGTTGAGGCAGGGGGCCATGGCTACACCTTC. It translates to CSVEAGGHGYTF.

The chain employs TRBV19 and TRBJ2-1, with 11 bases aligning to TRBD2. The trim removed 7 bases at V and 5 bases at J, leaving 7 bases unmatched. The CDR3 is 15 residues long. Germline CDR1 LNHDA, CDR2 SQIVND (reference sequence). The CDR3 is CASKPSGGQNNEQFF. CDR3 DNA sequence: TGTGCCAGTAAGCCTAGCGGGGGGCAGAACAATGAGCAGTTCTTC. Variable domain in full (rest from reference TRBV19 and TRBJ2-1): DGGITQSPKYLFRKEGQNVTLSCEQNLNHDAMYWYRQDPGQGLRLIYYSQIVNDFQKGDIAEGYSVSREKKESFPLTVTSAQKNPTAFYLCASKPSGGQNNEQFFGPGTRLTVL.

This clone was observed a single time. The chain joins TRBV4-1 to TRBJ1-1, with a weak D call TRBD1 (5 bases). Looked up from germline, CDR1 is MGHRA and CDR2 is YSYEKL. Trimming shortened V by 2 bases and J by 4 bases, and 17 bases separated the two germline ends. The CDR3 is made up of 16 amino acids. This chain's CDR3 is CASSQTPNVQGTEAFF. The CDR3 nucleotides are TGCGCCAGCAGCCAAACCCCCAACGTTCAGGGCACTGAAGCTTTCTTT.

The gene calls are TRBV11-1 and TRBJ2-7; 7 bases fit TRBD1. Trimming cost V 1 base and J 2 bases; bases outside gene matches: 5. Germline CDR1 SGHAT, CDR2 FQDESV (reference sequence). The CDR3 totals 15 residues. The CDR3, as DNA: TGTGCCAGCAGCTTAGACCGGGACAGCGCCTACGAGCAGTACTTC. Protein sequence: CASSLDRDSAYEQYF.

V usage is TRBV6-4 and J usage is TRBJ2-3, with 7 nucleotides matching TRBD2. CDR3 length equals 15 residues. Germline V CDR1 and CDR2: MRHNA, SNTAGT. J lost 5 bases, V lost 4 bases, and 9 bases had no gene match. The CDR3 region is CASSVTGGRVDTQYF. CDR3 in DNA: TGTGCCAGCAGTGTTACCGGGGGGAGAGTAGATACGCAGTATTTT.

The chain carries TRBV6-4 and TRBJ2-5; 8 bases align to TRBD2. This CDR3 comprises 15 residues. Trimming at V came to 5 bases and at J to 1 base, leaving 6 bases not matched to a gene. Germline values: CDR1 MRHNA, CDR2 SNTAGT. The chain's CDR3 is CASSPLAGPQETQYF. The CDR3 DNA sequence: TGTGCCAGCAGTCCCCTAGCGGGTCCCCAAGAGACCCAGTACTTC.

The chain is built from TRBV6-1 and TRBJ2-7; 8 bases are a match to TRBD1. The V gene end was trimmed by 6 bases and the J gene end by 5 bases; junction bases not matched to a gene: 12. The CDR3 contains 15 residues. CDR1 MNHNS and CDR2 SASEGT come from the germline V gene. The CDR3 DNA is TGTGCCAGCAGAGACACCGGGACAGGATACGACGAGCAGTACTTC. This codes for CASRDTGTGYDEQYF.

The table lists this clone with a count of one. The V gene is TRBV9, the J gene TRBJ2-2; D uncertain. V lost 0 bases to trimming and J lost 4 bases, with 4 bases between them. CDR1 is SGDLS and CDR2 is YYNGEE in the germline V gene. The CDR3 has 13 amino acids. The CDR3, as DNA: TGTGCCAGCAGCGTAGACACCACCGGGGAGCTGTTTTTT. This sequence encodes CASSVDTTGELFF.

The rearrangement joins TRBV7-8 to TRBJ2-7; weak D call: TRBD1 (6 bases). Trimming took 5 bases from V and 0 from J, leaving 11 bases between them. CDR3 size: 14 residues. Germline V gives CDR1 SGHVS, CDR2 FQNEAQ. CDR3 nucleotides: TGTGCCAGCAGCACCAGGGGACCCTCCTACGAGCAGTACTTC. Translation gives CASSTRGPSYEQYF.

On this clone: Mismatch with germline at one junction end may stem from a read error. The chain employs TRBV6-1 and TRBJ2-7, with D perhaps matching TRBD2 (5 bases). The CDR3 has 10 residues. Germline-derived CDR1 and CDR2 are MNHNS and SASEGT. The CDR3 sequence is CASARETLRF. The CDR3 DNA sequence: TGTGCCAGCGCCCGGGAAACCCTCCGCTTC.

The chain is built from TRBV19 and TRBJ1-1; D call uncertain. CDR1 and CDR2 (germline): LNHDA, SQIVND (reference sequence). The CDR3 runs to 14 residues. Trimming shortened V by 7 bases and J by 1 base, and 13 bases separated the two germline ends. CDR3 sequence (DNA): TGTGCCAGTACCCCCTGGAGTCCGAACACTGAAGCTTTCTTT. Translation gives CASTPWSPNTEAFF.

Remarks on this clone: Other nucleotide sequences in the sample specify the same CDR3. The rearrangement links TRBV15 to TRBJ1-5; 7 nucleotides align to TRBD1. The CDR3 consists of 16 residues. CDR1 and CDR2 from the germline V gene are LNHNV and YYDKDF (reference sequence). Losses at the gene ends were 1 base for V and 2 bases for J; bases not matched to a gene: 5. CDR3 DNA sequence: TGTGCCACCAGCAGAGGTGTCCAGGGGGGCAATCAGCCCCAGCATTTT. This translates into CATSRGVQGGNQPQHF.

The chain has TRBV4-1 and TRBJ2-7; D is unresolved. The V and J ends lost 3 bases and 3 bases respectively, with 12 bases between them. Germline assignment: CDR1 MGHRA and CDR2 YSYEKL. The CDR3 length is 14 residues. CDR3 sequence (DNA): TGCGCCAGCAGCCATATGGGCAGAGACTACGAGCAGTACTTC. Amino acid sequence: CASSHMGRDYEQYF.